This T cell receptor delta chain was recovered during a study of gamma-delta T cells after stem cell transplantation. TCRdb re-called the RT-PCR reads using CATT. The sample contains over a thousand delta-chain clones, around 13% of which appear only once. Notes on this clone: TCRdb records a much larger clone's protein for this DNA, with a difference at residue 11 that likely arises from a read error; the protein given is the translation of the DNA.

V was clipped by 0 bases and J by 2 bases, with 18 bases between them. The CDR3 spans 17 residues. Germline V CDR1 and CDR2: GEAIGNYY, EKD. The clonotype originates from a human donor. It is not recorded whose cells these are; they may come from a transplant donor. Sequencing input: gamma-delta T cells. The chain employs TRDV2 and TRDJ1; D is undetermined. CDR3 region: CACDTLTHGSKTDKLIF. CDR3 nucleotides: TGTGCCTGTGACACCCTTACCCATGGGAGCAAAACCGATAAACTCATCTTT.